The clone carrying this TCR beta chain was counted between two and nine times. Antigen: not known. This sample was included in a study of T cell responses to AZD1222 COVID-19 vaccine. Study overall: Second-dose timings of about 4 or about 12 weeks were pooled.

Study results and caveats: Repertoires were collected only later (after the peak T cell response had occurred). Spike was spanned by vaccine-associated CD4 TCRs, which were dominant at 160-218 and 743-854. Baseline testing showed seropositivity in only 5 or 6 AZD1222 recipients.

V lost 5 bases to trimming and J lost 5 bases, with 12 bases between them. CDR3 length equals 14 residues. Germline-derived CDR1 and CDR2 are MNHEY and SVGAGI. Repertoires were generated with immunoSEQ multiplex PCR, while TCRdb's copy carries only in-frame clones and drops some. The table records 250,000 or so clones, just over 90% of them present only once. The material sequenced was peripheral blood, taken on day 0 of AZD1222 vaccination. The clonotype originates from an adult in good health. The chain joins TRBV6-5 to TRBJ2-2, with D possibly being TRBD1 (6 bases). CDR3 sequence reads: CASSPLRGTGELFF. The CDR3 DNA reads as TGTGCCAGCAGTCCCCTCAGGGGAACCGGGGAGCTGTTTTTT.